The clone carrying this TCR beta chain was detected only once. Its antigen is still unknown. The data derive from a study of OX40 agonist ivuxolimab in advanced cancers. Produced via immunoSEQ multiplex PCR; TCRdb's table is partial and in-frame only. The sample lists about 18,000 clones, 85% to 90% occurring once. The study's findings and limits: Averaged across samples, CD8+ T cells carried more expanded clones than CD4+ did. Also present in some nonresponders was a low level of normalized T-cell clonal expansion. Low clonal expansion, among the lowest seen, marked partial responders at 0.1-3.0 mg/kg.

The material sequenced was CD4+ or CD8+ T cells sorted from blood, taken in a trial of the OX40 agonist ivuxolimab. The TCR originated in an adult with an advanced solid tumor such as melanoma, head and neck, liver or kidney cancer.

CDR3 DNA: TGTGCCAGCAGCTTAATCGGAGAGCAGTTCTTC. This codes for CASSLIGEQFF. The V call is TRBV7-3, the J call TRBJ2-1; D is uncertain. Germline assignment: CDR1 SGHTA and CDR2 FQGTGA. V was pared by 1 base and J by 10 bases, with 5 bases between. There are 11 residues in the CDR3.